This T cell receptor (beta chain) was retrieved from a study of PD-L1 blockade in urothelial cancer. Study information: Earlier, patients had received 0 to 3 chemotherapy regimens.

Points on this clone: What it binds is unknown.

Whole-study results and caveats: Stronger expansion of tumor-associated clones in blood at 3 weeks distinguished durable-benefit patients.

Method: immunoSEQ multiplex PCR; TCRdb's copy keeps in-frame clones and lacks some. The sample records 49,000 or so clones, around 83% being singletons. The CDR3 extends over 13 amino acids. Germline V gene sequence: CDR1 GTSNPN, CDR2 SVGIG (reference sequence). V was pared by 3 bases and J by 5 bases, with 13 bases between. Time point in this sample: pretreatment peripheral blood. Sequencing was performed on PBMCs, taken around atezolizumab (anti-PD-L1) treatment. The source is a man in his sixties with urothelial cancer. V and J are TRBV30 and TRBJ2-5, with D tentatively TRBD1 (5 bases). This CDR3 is CAWSKTWGETQYF. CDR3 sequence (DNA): TGTGCCTGGAGCAAAACATGGGGCGAGACCCAGTACTTC.